This T cell receptor beta chain was obtained from a study of neoadjuvant nivolumab and ipilimumab in lung cancer. Overall study: Nivolumab 3 mg/kg was given days 1, 15 and 29, plus ipilimumab 1 mg/kg day 1 in combination. Study-wide findings and caveats: Resected tumors had greater TCR richness and clonality than uninvolved lung. Resected-tumor TCR richness correlated positively with pretherapy blood richness.

As concerns this clone: Its cognate antigen is unknown.

Only in-frame clones appear in the TCRdb table, and some are missing; sequencing was by immunoSEQ multiplex PCR. The sample holds about 29,000 clones, 83% seen once. Germline V gene data show CDR1 as MDHEN and CDR2 as SYDVKM. There are 15 residues in the CDR3. After removal of 6 bases from V and 1 base from J, the junction contained 6 bases not matched to a gene. The clonotype was recovered from an adult with non-small cell lung cancer. The gene calls are TRBV28 and TRBJ2-7, with TRBD1 identical over 10 bases. The starting material was tumor tissue, obtained after neoadjuvant nivolumab, alone or with ipilimumab, at or shortly before surgery. CDR3: CASRAWGQGSYEQYF. The DNA of the CDR3 is TGTGCCAGCAGAGCCTGGGGACAGGGGTCCTACGAGCAGTACTTC.